This T cell receptor beta chain was identified during a study of Ad26.COV2.S vaccination and SARS-CoV-2 variants. The treatment here: roughly 18 received Ad26.COV2.S at low or high dose, single or two shots; 5 received placebo; per-sample allocation not given. The study sampled participants on day 63 after the first vaccine or placebo injection. Sequenced by immunoSEQ multiplex PCR; TCRdb stores in-frame clones only, minus some. This table has about 420,000 clones, around 87% appearing once. V lost 3 bases and J 4 bases, leaving 18 bases between the germline ends. CDR3 size: 17 residues. Germline values: CDR1 SEHNR, CDR2 FQNEAQ (reference sequence).

The sequences come from peripheral blood, collected in a trial of Ad26.COV2.S vaccine versus placebo. This sequence joins TRBV7-9 and TRBJ1-4, with D tentatively TRBD1 (5 bases). This receptor was obtained from a person aged 18-65 years who received the Ad26.COV2.S COVID-19 vaccine or a placebo. CDR3 bases: TGTGCCAGCAGCTTGGAGGTGACAGAGTTCTTTAATGAAAAACTGTTTTTT. Amino acids: CASSLEVTEFFNEKLFF.